The next 2 T cell receptor beta chains were all read from a single sample in a study of CD8+CD57+ T cells in acquired aplastic anemia. Sequencing was done on patients that had shown CD8+CD57+ cell expansion by flow cytometry. It was genomic DNA that served as the template for profiling TCR beta VDJ and CDR3. TCRdb reprocessed the reads with MiXCR, giving one entry per CDR3 protein. The sample comprises roughly 170,000 distinct CDR3 sequences, approximately 48% of which are singletons, and 10% to 15% rests with the top ten. Source material: sorted CD4+, CD8+, or CD8+CD57+ T cells (not recorded which) from PBMCs. The receptors come from a human donor with aplastic anemia.

This clonotype was seen only a few times. The chain joins TRBV14 to TRBJ2-7, with 10 bases identical to TRBD1. CDR3 length: 16 residues. Germline CDR1 reads SGHDN; CDR2 reads FVKESK. The V segment lost 4 bases and the J segment 2 bases; nucleotides outside the gene matches: 8. This chain's CDR3 is CASSPDPGQGPYEQYF. The CDR3 DNA reads TGTGCCAGCAGCCCCGATCCGGGACAGGGGCCCTACGAGCAGTACTTC.

About this clonotype itself: Possible read error: a much larger clone is one base away. No conserved phenylalanine or tryptophan is present at the end of the CDR3, so a read error is the likely explanation. The genes are TRBV12-3 or TRBV12-4 and TRBJ2-3, with 8 bases aligning to TRBD2. This CDR3 spans 15 amino acids. Trimming took 0 bases from V and 7 from J; bases not matched to a gene: 6. CDR3 loop: CASSLAFSGVNTQYS. The CDR3 DNA sequence: TGTGCCAGCAGTTTAGCCTTTAGCGGGGTAAATACGCAGTATTCT.